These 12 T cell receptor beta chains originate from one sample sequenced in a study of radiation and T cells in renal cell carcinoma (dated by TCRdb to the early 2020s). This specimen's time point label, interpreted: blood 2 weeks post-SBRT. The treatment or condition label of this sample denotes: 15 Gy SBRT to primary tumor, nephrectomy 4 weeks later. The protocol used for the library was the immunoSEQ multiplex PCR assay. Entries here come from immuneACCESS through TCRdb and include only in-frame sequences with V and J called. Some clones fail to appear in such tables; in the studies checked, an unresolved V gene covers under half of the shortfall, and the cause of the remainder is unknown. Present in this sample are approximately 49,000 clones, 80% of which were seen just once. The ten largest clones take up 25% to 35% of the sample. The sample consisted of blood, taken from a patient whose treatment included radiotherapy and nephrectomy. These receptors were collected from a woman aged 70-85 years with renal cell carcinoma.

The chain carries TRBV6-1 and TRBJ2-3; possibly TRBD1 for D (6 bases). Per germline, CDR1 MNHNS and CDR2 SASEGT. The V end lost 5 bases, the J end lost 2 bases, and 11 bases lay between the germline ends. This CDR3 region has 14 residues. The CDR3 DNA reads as TGTGCCAGCAGTAAAAACAGGGACACAGATACGCAGTATTTT. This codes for CASSKNRDTDTQYF.

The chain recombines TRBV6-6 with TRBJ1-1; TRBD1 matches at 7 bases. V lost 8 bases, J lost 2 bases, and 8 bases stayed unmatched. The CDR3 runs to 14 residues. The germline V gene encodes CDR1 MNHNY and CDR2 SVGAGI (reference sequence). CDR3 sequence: CASSGRGKNTEAFF. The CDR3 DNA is TGTGCCAGCTCGGGCAGGGGGAAAAACACTGAAGCTTTCTTT.

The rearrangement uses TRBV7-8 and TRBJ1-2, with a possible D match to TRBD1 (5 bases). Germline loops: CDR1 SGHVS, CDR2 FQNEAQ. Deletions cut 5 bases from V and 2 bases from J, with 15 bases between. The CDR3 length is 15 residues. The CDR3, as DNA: TGTGCCAGCAGCCCCGGGACGGACCGGAACTATGGCTACACCTTC. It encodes CASSPGTDRNYGYTF.

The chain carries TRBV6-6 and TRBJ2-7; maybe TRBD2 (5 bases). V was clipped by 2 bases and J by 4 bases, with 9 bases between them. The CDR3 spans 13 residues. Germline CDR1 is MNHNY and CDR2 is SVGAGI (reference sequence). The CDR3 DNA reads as TGTGCCAGCAGTTACCCCGGGGAATACGAGCAGTACTTC. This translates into CASSYPGEYEQYF.

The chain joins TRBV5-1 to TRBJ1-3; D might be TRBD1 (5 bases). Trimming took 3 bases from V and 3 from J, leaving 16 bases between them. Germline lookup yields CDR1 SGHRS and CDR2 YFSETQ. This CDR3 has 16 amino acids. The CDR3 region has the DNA TGCGCCAGCAGCTGGAGCCGCCGGGACGATGGAAACACCATATATTTT. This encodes CASSWSRRDDGNTIYF.

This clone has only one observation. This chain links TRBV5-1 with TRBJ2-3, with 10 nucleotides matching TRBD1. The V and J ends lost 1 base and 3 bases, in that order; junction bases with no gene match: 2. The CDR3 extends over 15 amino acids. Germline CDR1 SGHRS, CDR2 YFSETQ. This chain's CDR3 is CASSLQGQGTDTQYF. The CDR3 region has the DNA TGCGCCAGCAGCTTGCAGGGACAGGGGACAGATACGCAGTATTTT.

The CDR3 loop reads CAIRTQTDTQYF. The CDR3 DNA reads TGTGCCATCAGAACACAAACAGATACGCAGTATTTT. The chain combines TRBV10-3 with TRBJ2-3; D is uncertain. The germline CDR1 and CDR2 sequences are ENHRY and SYGVKD. The V end was cut by 6 bases, the J end by 3 bases, with 7 bases between. This CDR3 contains 12 residues.

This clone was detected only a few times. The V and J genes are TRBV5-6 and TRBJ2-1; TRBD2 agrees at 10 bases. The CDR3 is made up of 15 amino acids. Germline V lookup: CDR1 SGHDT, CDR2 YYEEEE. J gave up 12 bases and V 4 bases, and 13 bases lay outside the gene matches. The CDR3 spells CASSPVEAGGPRQFF. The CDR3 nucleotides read TGTGCCAGCAGCCCCGTAGAAGCGGGAGGGCCCCGGCAGTTCTTC.

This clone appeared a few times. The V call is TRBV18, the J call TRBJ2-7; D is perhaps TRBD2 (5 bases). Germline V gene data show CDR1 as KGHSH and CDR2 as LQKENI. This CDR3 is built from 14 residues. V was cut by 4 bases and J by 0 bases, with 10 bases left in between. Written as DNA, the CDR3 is TGTGCCAGCTCACAATCCGGGAACTCCTACGAGCAGTACTTC. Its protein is CASSQSGNSYEQYF.

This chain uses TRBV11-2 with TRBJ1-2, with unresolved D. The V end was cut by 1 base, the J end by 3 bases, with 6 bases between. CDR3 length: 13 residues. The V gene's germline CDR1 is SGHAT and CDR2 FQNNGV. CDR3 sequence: CASSLGPYYGYTF. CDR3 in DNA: TGTGCCAGCAGCTTAGGGCCCTACTATGGCTACACCTTC.

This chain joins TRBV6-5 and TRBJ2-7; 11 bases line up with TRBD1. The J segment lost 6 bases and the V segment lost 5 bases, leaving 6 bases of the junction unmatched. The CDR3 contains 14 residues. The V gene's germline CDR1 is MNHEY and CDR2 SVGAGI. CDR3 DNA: TGTGCCAGCAGTCCGGGACAGGGGGTAAGCGAGCAGTACTTC. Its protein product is CASSPGQGVSEQYF.

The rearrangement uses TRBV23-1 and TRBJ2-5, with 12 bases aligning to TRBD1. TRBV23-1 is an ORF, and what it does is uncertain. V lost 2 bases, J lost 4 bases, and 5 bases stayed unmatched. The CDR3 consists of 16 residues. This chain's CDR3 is CASSQLGQGARETQYF. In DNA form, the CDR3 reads TGCGCCAGCAGTCAACTGGGACAGGGGGCGCGAGAGACCCAGTACTTC.